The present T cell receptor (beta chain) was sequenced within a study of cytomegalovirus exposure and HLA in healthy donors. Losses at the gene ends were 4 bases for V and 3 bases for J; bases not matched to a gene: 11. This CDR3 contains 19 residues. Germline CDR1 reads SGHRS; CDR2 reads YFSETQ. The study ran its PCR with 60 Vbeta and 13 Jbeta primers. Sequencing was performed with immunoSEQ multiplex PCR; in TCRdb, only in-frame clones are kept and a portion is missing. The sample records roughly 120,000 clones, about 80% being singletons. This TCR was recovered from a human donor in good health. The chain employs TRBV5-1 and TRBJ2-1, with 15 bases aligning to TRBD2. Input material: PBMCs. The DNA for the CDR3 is TGCGCCAGCAGCCCAGGTGGGACTAGCGGGGGGACGAACTACAATGAGCAGTTCTTC. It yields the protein CASSPGGTSGGTNYNEQFF.